The present TCR beta chain was sequenced within a study of OX40 agonist ivuxolimab in advanced cancers. Study details: Two patients with cutaneous melanoma and one with hepatocellular carcinoma, three in total, showed partial responses.

Clones were read by immunoSEQ multiplex PCR, and TCRdb kept only the in-frame ones, dropping some. The top ten clones hold 1.3% to 1.5% of a sample with around 34,000 clones, around 86% of them seen once. V was trimmed by 6 bases and J by 6 bases, leaving 17 bases between them. The length of the CDR3 is 15 residues. Germline V CDR1 and CDR2: MNHEY, SVGAGI. The sequencing here drew on CD4+ or CD8+ T cells sorted from blood, taken in a trial of the OX40 agonist ivuxolimab. The chain recombines TRBV6-5 with TRBJ1-4, with TRBD1 as a possible D gene (6 bases). The receptor comes from an adult with an advanced solid tumor such as melanoma, head and neck, liver or kidney cancer. The CDR3 region has the DNA TGTGCCAGCAGACAGAATTACAGGGCGGATGAAAAACTGTTTTTT. Translating it yields CASRQNYRADEKLFF.